The 28 T cell receptor beta chains given below trace back to one sample, sequenced in a study of blood T cell repertoires in COVID-19. Measured with immunoSEQ multiplex PCR; TCRdb has only the in-frame clones, and not every one. The sample lists 37,000 or so clones; over 60% were seen once. Sequencing was carried out using peripheral blood. The receptors shown here come from a man aged 55 to 70 with active COVID-19.

This clone was observed a handful of times. In DNA, the CDR3 is TGCGCCAGCAGCCCTGCGACAGGGGGCTATGGCTACACCTTC. Amino acids: CASSPATGGYGYTF. The chain has TRBV4-3 and TRBJ1-2; 9 nucleotides match TRBD1. Losses at the gene ends were 4 bases for V and 4 bases for J; bases not matched to a gene: 4. CDR3 length equals 14 residues. Germline CDR1 reads LGHNA; CDR2 reads YSLEER.

The chain carries TRBV11-3 and TRBJ1-3; D uncertain. In germline, CDR1 is SGHNT, CDR2 YENEEA. CDR3 length equals 13 residues. Trimming shortened V by 0 bases and J by 4 bases, and 4 bases separated the two germline ends. CDR3 protein: CASSLDRGNTIYF. DNA of the CDR3: TGTGCCAGCAGCTTAGACAGAGGAAACACCATATATTTT. Based on the CDR3 plus reference TRBV11-3 and TRBJ1-3, the full variable domain is EAGVVQSPRYKIIEKKQPVAFWCNPISGHNTLYWYLQNLGQGPELLIRYENEEAVDDSQLPKDRFSAERLKGVDSTLKIQPAELGDSAVYLCASSLDRGNTIYFGEGSWLTVV.

The V and J genes are TRBV6-5 and TRBJ2-5; weak D call: TRBD2 (6 bases). This CDR3 is built from 14 residues. Germline CDR1 reads MNHEY; CDR2 reads SVGAGI. V was shortened by 2 bases and J by 1 base, with 8 bases between the two germline ends. The CDR3 loop reads CASSYRRGQETQYF. The CDR3 region has the DNA TGTGCCAGCAGTTACCGGCGGGGCCAAGAGACCCAGTACTTC.

The chain couples TRBV11-3 to TRBJ1-4; D possibly corresponds to TRBD1 (5 bases). CDR3 length: 15 amino acids. V was pared by 5 bases and J by 3 bases, with 13 bases between. Germline V gives CDR1 SGHNT, CDR2 YENEEA. DNA for the CDR3: TGTGCCAGCAGCCCTTCGGGGGGAGCTAATGAAAAACTGTTTTTT. Translated, it gives CASSPSGGANEKLFF.

This clone was recorded a few times. The CDR3 is CASSTDRNNSPLHF. Here the CDR3 DNA reads TGTGCCAGCAGTACGGACAGAAATAATTCACCCCTCCACTTT. The chain recombines TRBV6-2 or TRBV6-3 with TRBJ1-6; D might be TRBD1 (6 bases). Germline assignment: CDR1 MNHEY and CDR2 SVGEGT. This CDR3 region has 14 residues. V was trimmed by 5 bases and J by 5 bases, leaving 10 bases between them.

V usage is TRBV10-3 and J usage is TRBJ1-2; 7 bases are shared with TRBD1. Germline CDR1 and CDR2: ENHRY and SYGVKD. This CDR3 has 15 amino acids. V was clipped by 4 bases and J by 6 bases; unmatched bases: 11. CDR3 DNA sequence: TGTGCCATCAGTGGGGACCAGACAGGGTTGAATGGCTACACCTTC. Translated, it gives CAISGDQTGLNGYTF.

The chain recombines TRBV12-5 with TRBJ2-1; 7 bases line up with TRBD2. CDR1 LGHNT and CDR2 FRNRAP come from the germline V gene. The length of the CDR3 is 13 residues. Losses at the gene ends were 7 bases for V and 6 bases for J; bases not matched to a gene: 6. The CDR3 is CASALRGSNEQFF. CDR3 sequence (DNA): TGTGCTAGTGCCCTGCGGGGGTCCAATGAGCAGTTCTTC.

This clone was observed a few times. The chain recombines TRBV19 with TRBJ2-2; the D is unclear. The V gene lost 8 bases and the J gene lost 0 bases, with 7 bases spanning the gap. The length of the CDR3 is 13 residues. Germline CDR1 reads LNHDA; CDR2 reads SQIVND (reference sequence). DNA of the CDR3: TGTGCCAGTGTTGGGCCGAACACCGGGGAGCTGTTTTTT. Protein sequence: CASVGPNTGELFF.

The rearrangement joins TRBV4-3 to TRBJ2-6; D is possibly TRBD2 (5 bases). The CDR3 is made up of 17 amino acids. Trimming left V 4 bases short and J 2 bases short, with 15 bases between. CDR1 is LGHNA, CDR2 YSLEER, per germline. The CDR3 coding sequence is TGCGCCAGCAGCCCCTCCCCGGACGGGGCTGGGGCCAACGTCCTGACTTTC. It codes for CASSPSPDGAGANVLTF.

This clone has just one count. This chain joins TRBV7-2 and TRBJ2-4; D remains unclear. CDR3 length: 16 amino acids. Trimming shortened V by 3 bases and J by 2 bases, and 14 bases separated the two germline ends. From germline, CDR1 is SGHTA and CDR2 FQGNSA. The CDR3 spells CASSFSVQASKNIQYF. For the CDR3, the DNA is TGTGCCAGCAGCTTTTCGGTCCAGGCCTCCAAAAACATTCAGTACTTC.

This chain connects TRBV4-3 to TRBJ1-6; D uncertain. Trimming left V 4 bases short and J 8 bases short, with 9 bases between. There are 13 residues in the CDR3. Germline V gene data show CDR1 as LGHNA and CDR2 as YSLEER. CDR3: CASSPDTYSPLHF. CDR3 DNA sequence: TGCGCCAGCAGCCCCGACACCTATTCACCCCTCCACTTT.

This clone has a single count. Here the CDR3 DNA reads TGTGCCAGCAGCGCCGGGGACAGTACAGATACGCAGTATTTT. It codes for CASSAGDSTDTQYF. The genes are TRBV9 and TRBJ2-3; 7 bases are shared with TRBD1. The germline V gene has CDR1 SGDLS and CDR2 YYNGEE. The CDR3 spans 14 residues. The V and J ends lost 3 bases and 3 bases, in that order; junction bases with no gene match: 4.

The chain combines TRBV6-1 with TRBJ1-5, with D perhaps TRBD1 (6 bases). Germline CDR1 and CDR2: MNHNS and SASEGT. V lost 2 bases to trimming and J lost 6 bases, with 23 bases between them. There are 18 residues in the CDR3. The CDR3 DNA reads as TGTGCCAGCAGTGAAATGGGGGGGCGCAGTTCGAGAAGTCAGCCCCAGCATTTT. Its translation: CASSEMGGRSSRSQPQHF.

J is TRBJ1-3 and V is TRBV4-3; D possibly corresponds to TRBD1 (5 bases). The CDR3 runs to 17 residues. V was pared by 0 bases and J by 0 bases, with 12 bases between. Germline V gives CDR1 LGHNA, CDR2 YSLEER. CDR3 nucleotide sequence: TGCGCCAGCAGCCAAGATGGAGACAGAAGCTCTGGAAACACCATATATTTT. It specifies CASSQDGDRSSGNTIYF.

The rearrangement links TRBV6-2 or TRBV6-3 to TRBJ1-5; D perhaps matches TRBD1 (5 bases). This CDR3 contains 14 residues. The V gene's germline CDR1 is MNHEY and CDR2 SVGEGT. Trimming took 6 bases from V and 4 from J, leaving 13 bases between them. The CDR3 here is CASSRQTLNQPQHF. The DNA for the CDR3 is TGTGCCAGCAGCCGACAGACCTTAAATCAGCCCCAGCATTTT.

The chain uses TRBV29-1 and TRBJ1-5; no clear D. The germline V gene has CDR1 SQVTM and CDR2 ANQGSEA. This CDR3 spans 12 amino acids. Between the trimmed V and J ends, which lost 4 bases and 0 bases, there was a span of 4 bases. The CDR3: CSVGSSNQPQHF. For the CDR3, the DNA is TGCAGCGTTGGTAGTAGCAATCAGCCCCAGCATTTT. The full variable domain, in which reference TRBV29-1 and TRBJ1-5 provide the parts outside the CDR3, is SAVISQKPSRDICQRGTSLTIQCQVDSQVTMMFWYRQQPGQSLTLIATANQGSEATYESGFVIDKFPISRPNLTFSTLTVSNMSPEDSSIYLCSVGSSNQPQHFGDGTRLSIL.

The chain has TRBV28 and TRBJ2-5, with unresolved D. The CDR3 sequence is 11 residues long. Germline V CDR1 and CDR2: MDHEN, SYDVKM. V gave up 7 bases and J gave up 5 bases, with 8 bases separating them. The CDR3: CASTSRETQYF. The CDR3 nucleotides read TGTGCCAGCACTTCACGGGAGACCCAGTACTTC. The full variable domain, in which reference TRBV28 and TRBJ2-5 provide the parts outside the CDR3, is DVKVTQSSRYLVKRTGEKVFLECVQDMDHENMFWYRQDPGLGLRLIYFSYDVKMKEKGDIPEGYSVSREKKERFSLILESASTNQTSMYLCASTSRETQYFGPGTRLLVL.

The CDR3 DNA reads TGTGCCAGCAGTTACTCCGGGACAGGGGGCTACGAGCAGTACTTC. Amino acid sequence: CASSYSGTGGYEQYF. J is TRBJ2-7 and V is TRBV6-6, with TRBD1 matching 11 bases. The V and J ends lost 0 bases and 3 bases, in that order; junction bases with no gene match: 1. Germline lookup yields CDR1 MNHNY and CDR2 SVGAGI (reference sequence). The CDR3 runs 15 residues.

This clone was detected once. The V gene is TRBV7-2, the J gene TRBJ2-7; TRBD2 agrees at 13 bases. Germline CDR1 and CDR2: SGHTA and FQGNSA. V lost 5 bases and J lost 6; bases outside the gene matches: 7. The CDR3 has 15 residues. The CDR3 nucleotides are TGTGCCAGCAGCGCTACTAGCGGGGGGGGTCTCGAGCAGTACTTC. This codes for CASSATSGGGLEQYF.

The chain combines TRBV27 with TRBJ2-5, with 10 bases fitting TRBD2. V was clipped by 2 bases and J by 5 bases; unmatched bases: 5. CDR3 length: 15 amino acids. Germline CDR1 and CDR2: MNHEY and SMNVEV (reference sequence). The CDR3 DNA is TGTGCCAGCAGTTTACTAGCGGGAGTGAGGGAGACCCAGTACTTC. Residues: CASSLLAGVRETQYF.

This chain's CDR3 is CASSSSGGSYEQYF. CDR3 sequence (DNA): TGTGCCAGCTCATCTAGCGGGGGCTCCTACGAGCAGTACTTC. This rearrangement joins TRBV18 to TRBJ2-7; TRBD2 matches at 10 bases. The ends lost 5 bases at V and 0 bases at J; junction bases unmatched: 1. The V gene's germline CDR1 is KGHSH and CDR2 LQKENI. The CDR3 spans 14 residues.

V gene TRBV9 combines with J gene TRBJ2-2; the D is unclear. This CDR3 is 14 amino acids long. Germline V CDR1 and CDR2: SGDLS, YYNGEE. V lost 4 bases, J lost 1 base, and 8 bases lay in between. In DNA, the CDR3 is TGTGCCAGCAGCCCCACGGGGAACACCGGGGAGCTGTTTTTT. It translates to CASSPTGNTGELFF.

The genes are TRBV7-2 and TRBJ1-2; D uncertain. Germline CDR1 SGHTA, CDR2 FQGNSA. This CDR3 has 15 amino acids. Between the trimmed V and J ends, which lost 3 bases and 10 bases, there was a span of 21 bases. This CDR3 is CASSFNFASGSAYTF. Here the CDR3 DNA reads TGTGCCAGCAGCTTTAACTTTGCGAGTGGGAGTGCCTACACCTTC.

The sample holds a few counts of this clone. The V and J genes are TRBV5-1 and TRBJ2-7; 7 bases line up with TRBD2. CDR1 is SGHRS and CDR2 is YFSETQ in the germline V gene. The CDR3 extends over 15 amino acids. V gave up 0 bases and J gave up 3 bases; unmatched junction bases: 6. CDR3 sequence reads: CASSLGRERFYEQYF. In nucleotides, the CDR3 is TGCGCCAGCAGCTTGGGGCGGGAGCGATTCTACGAGCAGTACTTC.

V gene TRBV5-6 combines with J gene TRBJ1-1; TRBD1 matches 9 bases. With 3 bases clipped from V and 4 bases from J, the junction kept 7 bases outside the gene matches. The germline CDR1 and CDR2 sequences are SGHDT and YYEEEE. CDR3 size: 15 residues. The CDR3 region is CASSSFKDRGTEAFF. In DNA, the CDR3 is TGTGCCAGCAGCTCGTTCAAGGACAGGGGCACTGAAGCTTTCTTT.

This chain uses TRBV11-1 with TRBJ2-3; 9 bases match TRBD2. The CDR3 has 16 amino acids. The trim removed 5 bases at V and 1 base at J, leaving 7 bases unmatched. Germline loops: CDR1 SGHAT, CDR2 FQDESV (reference sequence). CDR3 nucleotide sequence: TGTGCCAGCAGCAGTAGCGGGAGCGGGGGCACAGATACGCAGTATTTT. Translating gives CASSSSGSGGTDTQYF.

Written as DNA, the CDR3 is TGTGCCAGCAGCTTAGCCCAATCGGGGGGCCATGAGCAGTTCTTC. Translation: CASSLAQSGGHEQFF. The chain links TRBV7-2 to TRBJ2-1; possibly TRBD2 for D (7 bases). Between the trimmed V and J ends, which lost 0 bases and 8 bases, there was a span of 14 bases. Germline CDR1 reads SGHTA; CDR2 reads FQGNSA. CDR3 length equals 15 residues.

This clone occurred once. The J gene is TRBJ1-4, the V gene TRBV15, with D unclear. Trimming removed 3 bases from V and 8 bases from J, with 16 bases in between. CDR1 is LNHNV and CDR2 is YYDKDF in the germline V gene (reference sequence). The CDR3 has 15 residues. The CDR3 region is CATSRWEVGGEKLFF. In DNA, the CDR3 is TGTGCCACCAGCAGGTGGGAGGTGGGAGGCGAAAAACTGTTTTTT.